The sequence of this T cell receptor (beta chain) was determined in a study of human T cells and chemical hapten exposure. The table lists this clonotype with many counts. The antigen is unknown. Regarding time point: pre-sensitization, week 0. As for treatment: therapeutic diphenylcyclopropenone sensitization with weekly scalp DPC. With 1 base clipped from V and 8 bases from J, the junction kept 5 bases outside the gene matches. Germline V gene sequence: CDR1 DFQATT, CDR2 SNEGSKA (reference sequence). CDR3 length equals 13 residues. Findings of the study overall: Large CDR3 similarity clusters arose significantly more often from expanded TCRs than from controls.

In the authors' workflow: Per-sample TCR counts ranged from about 20,000 to 700,000, median roughly 98,000. MiXCR, applied by TCRdb to the RACE reads, yields one record per CDR3 protein. The V and J calls and clone size come from TCRdb's table, not from the authors' own analysis. Here the sample spans 300,000 to 450,000 distinct CDR3 sequences, around 5.5% being singletons. Sequenced material: whole blood, taken in connection with sensitization to the hapten diphenylcyclopropenone (DPC). V is TRBV20-1 and J is TRBJ2-1; 7 nucleotides match TRBD1. The clonotype comes from a woman aged 45-59 years with alopecia areata. Some clones in this sample may be carry-over from other donors' samples. This CDR3 is CSARGQGWHEQFF. The CDR3, as DNA: TGCAGTGCTAGAGGACAGGGTTGGCATGAGCAGTTCTTC.